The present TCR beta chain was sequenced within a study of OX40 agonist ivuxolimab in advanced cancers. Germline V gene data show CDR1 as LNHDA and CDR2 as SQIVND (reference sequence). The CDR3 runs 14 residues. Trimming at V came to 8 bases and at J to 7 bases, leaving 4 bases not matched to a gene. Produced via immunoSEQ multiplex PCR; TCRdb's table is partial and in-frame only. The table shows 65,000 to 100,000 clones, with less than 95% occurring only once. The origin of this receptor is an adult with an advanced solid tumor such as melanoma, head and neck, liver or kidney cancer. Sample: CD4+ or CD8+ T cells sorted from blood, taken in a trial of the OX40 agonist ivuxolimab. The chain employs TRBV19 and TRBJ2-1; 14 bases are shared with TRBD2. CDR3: CASRGLAGGNEQFF. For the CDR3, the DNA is TGTGCCAGTCGCGGACTAGCGGGGGGAAATGAGCAGTTCTTC.